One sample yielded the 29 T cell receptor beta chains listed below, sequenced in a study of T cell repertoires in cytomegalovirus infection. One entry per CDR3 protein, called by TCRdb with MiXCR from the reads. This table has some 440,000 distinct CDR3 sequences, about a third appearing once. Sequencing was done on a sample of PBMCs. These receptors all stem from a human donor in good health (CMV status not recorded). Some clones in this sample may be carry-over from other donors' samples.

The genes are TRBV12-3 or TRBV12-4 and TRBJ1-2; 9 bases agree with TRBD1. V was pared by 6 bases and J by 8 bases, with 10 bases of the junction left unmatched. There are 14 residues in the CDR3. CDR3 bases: TGTGCCAGCAGGCAACAGGGGGCGCCGGGAGGCTACACCTTC. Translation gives CASRQQGAPGGYTF.

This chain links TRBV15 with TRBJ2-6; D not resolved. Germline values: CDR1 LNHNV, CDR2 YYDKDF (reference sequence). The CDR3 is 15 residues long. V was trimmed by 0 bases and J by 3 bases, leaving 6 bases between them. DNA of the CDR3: TGTGCCACCAGCAGAGAGAGAGTTGGGGCCAACGTCCTGACTTTC. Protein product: CATSRERVGANVLTF. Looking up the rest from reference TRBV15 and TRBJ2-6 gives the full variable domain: DAMVIQNPRYQVTQFGKPVTLSCSQTLNHNVMYWYQQKSSQAPKLLFHYYDKDFNNEADTPDNFQSRRPNTSFCFLDIRSPGLGDTAMYLCATSRERVGANVLTFGAGSRLTVL.

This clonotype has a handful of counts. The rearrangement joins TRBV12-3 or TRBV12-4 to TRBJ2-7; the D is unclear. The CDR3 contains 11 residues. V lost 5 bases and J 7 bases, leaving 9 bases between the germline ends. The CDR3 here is CASSPHGEQYF. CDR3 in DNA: TGTGCCAGCAGTCCCCATGGGGAGCAGTACTTC.

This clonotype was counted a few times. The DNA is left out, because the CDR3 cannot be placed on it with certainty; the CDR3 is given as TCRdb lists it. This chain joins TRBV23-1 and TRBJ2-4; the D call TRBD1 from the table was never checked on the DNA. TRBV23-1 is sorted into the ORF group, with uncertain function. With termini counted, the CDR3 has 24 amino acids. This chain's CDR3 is CASSQLCPSQKHSVLRLQGNIQYF.

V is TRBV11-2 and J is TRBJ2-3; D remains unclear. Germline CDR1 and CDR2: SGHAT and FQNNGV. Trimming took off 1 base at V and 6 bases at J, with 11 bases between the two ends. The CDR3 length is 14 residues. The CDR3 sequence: CASSLGIASDTQYF. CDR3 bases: TGTGCCAGCAGCTTAGGTATCGCCTCCGATACGCAGTATTTT.

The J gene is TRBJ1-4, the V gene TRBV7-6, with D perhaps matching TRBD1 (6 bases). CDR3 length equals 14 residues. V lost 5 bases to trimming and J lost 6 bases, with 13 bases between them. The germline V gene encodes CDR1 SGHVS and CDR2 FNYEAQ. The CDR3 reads CASSKQGSYEKLFF. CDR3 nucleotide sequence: TGTGCCAGCAGCAAACAGGGATCGTATGAAAAACTGTTTTTT. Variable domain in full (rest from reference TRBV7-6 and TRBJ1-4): GAGVSQSPRYKVTKRGQDVALRCDPISGHVSLYWYRQALGQGPEFLTYFNYEAQQDKSGLPNDRFSAERPEGSISTLTIQRTEQRDSAMYRCASSKQGSYEKLFFGSGTQLSVL.

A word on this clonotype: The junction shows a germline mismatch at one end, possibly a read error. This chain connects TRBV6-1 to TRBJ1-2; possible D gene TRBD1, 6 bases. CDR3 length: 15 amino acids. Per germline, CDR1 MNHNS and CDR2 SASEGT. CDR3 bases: TGTGCCAGAAGTGAACGGGGGCGGACTAACTATGGCTACACCTTC. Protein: CARSERGRTNYGYTF.

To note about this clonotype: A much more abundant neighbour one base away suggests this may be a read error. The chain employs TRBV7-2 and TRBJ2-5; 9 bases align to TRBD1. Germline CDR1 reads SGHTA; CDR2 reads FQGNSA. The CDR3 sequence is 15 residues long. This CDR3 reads CDSSLVWDRVETQYF. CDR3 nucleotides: TGTGACAGCAGCTTAGTATGGGACAGGGTAGAGACCCAGTACTTC.

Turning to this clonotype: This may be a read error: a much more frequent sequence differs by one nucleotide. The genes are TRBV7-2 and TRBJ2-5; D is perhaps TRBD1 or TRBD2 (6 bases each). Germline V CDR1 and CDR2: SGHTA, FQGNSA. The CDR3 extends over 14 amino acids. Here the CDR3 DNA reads TGTGCCATCAGCTTAGGGGGGCTCCAAGAGACCCAGTACTTC. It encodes CAISLGGLQETQYF.

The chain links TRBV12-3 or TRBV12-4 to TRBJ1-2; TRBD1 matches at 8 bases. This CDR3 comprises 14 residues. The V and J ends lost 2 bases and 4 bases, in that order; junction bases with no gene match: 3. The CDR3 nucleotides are TGTGCCAGCAGTTTACAGGGGGCCGTCTATGGCTACACCTTC. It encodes CASSLQGAVYGYTF.

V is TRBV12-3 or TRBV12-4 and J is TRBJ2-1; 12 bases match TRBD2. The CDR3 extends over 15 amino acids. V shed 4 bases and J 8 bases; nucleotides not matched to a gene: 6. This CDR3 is CASSSRTSGIHEQFF. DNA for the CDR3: TGTGCCAGCAGTTCGAGGACTAGCGGGATTCATGAGCAGTTCTTC.

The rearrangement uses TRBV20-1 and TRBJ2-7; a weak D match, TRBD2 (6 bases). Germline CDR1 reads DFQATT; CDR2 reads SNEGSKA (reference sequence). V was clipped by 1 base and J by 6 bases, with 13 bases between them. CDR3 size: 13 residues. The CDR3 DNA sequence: TGCAGTGCTAGAGTCCGGACGCGGGGCGAGCAGTACTTC. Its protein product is CSARVRTRGEQYF.

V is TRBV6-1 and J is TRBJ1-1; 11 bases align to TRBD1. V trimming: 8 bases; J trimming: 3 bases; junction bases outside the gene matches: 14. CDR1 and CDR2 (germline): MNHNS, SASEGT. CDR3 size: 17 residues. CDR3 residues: CASPTGTGGFKDTEAFF. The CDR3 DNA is TGTGCCAGCCCGACCGGGACAGGGGGTTTTAAGGACACTGAAGCTTTCTTT.

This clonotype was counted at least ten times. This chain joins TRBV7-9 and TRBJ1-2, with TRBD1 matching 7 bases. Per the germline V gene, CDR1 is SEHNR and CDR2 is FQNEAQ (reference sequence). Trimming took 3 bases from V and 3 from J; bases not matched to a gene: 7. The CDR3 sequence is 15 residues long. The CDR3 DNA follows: TGTGCCAGCAGCTTGCCTCCCAGGGGGTACTATGGCTACACCTTC. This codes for CASSLPPRGYYGYTF.

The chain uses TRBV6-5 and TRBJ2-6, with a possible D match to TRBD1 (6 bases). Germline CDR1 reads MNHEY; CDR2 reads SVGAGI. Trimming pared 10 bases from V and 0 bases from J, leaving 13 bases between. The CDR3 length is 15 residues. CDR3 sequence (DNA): TGTGCCACCCACCAGGGGCACTCTGGGGCCAACGTCCTGACTTTC. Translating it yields CATHQGHSGANVLTF.

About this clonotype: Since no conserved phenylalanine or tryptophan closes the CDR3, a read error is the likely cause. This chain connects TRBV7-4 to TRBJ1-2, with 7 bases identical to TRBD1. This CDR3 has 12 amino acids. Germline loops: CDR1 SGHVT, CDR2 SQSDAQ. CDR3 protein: CASNLGGSLYTL. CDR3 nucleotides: TGTGCCAGCAACTTAGGGGGCAGCCTATACACCTTA.

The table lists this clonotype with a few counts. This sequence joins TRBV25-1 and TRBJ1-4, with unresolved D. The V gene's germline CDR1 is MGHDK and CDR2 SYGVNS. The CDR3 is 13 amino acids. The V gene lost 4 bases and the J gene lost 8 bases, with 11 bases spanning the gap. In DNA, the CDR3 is TGTGCCAGCAGTGCCTACGGGGAGGAAAAACTGTTTTTT. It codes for CASSAYGEEKLFF.

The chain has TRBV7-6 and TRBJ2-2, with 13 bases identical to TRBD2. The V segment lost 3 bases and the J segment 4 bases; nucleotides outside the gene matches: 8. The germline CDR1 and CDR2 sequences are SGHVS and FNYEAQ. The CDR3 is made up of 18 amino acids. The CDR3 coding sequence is TGTGCCAGCAGCTTGATCGAACTAGCGGGGGGGATCACCGGGGAGCTGTTTTTT. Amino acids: CASSLIELAGGITGELFF.

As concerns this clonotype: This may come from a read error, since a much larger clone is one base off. The CDR3 sequence: CASSLKCEQFF. CDR3 bases: TGTGCCAGCAGCTTAAAGTGTGAGCAGTTCTTC. The rearrangement links TRBV7-2 to TRBJ2-1; unclear D gene. CDR1 is SGHTA and CDR2 is FQGNSA in the germline V gene. The CDR3 is 11 amino acids. The V gene lost 2 bases and the J gene lost 9 bases, with 5 bases spanning the gap.

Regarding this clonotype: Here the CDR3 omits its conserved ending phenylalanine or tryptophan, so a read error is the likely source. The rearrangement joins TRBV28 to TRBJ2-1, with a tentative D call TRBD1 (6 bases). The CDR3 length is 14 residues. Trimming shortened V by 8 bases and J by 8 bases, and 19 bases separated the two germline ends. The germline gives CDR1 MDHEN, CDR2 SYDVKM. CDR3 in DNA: TGTGCCAGCGGCCCTTCGCTAACAGGGTATGAGCAGTTCTTA. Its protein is CASGPSLTGYEQFL.

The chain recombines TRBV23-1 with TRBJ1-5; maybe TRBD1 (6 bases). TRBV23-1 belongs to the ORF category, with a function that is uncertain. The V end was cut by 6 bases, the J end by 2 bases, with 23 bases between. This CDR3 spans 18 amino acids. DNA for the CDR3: TGCGCCAGCAGGCCCGGGACATACACCGCTGCGGGCAATCAGCCCCAGCATTTT. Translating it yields CASRPGTYTAAGNQPQHF.

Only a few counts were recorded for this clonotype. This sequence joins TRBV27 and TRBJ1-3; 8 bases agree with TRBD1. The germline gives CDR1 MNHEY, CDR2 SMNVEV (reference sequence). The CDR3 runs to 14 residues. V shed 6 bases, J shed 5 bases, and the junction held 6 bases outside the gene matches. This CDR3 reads CASSDRGPRNTIYF. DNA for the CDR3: TGTGCCAGCAGCGACAGGGGACCAAGAAACACCATATATTTT.

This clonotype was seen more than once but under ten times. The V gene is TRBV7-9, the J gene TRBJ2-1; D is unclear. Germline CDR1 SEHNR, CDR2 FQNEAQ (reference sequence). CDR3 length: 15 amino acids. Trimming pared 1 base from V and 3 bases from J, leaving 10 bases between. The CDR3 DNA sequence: TGTGCCAGCAGCTTAGAACACCCAGGCTACAATGAGCAGTTCTTC. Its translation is CASSLEHPGYNEQFF.

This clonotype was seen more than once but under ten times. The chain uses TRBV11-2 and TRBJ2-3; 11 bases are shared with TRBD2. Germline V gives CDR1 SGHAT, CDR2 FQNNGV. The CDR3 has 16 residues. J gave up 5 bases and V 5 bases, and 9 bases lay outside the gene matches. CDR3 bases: TGTGCCAGCAGCCACAAAGCGACTAGCGGGGAAGATACGCAGTATTTT. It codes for CASSHKATSGEDTQYF.

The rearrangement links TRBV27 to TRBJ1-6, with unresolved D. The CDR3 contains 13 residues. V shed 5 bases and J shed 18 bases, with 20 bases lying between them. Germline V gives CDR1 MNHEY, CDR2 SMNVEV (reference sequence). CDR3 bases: TGTGCCAGCAGTCGCGGCGGGAATTCATCCCACCACTTT. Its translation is CASSRGGNSSHHF.

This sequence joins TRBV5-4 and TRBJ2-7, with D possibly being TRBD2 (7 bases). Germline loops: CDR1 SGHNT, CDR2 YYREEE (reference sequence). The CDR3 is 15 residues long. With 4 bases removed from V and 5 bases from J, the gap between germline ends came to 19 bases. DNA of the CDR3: TGTGCCAGCAGCCGGGAGGCGGGTAGGGGGAACGAGCAGTACTTC. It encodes CASSREAGRGNEQYF.

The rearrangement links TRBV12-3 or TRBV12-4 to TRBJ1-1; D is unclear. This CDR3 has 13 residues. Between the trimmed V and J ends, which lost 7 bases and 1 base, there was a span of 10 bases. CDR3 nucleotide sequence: TGTGCCAGCATACTGAGGCAGAACACTGAAGCTTTCTTT. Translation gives CASILRQNTEAFF.

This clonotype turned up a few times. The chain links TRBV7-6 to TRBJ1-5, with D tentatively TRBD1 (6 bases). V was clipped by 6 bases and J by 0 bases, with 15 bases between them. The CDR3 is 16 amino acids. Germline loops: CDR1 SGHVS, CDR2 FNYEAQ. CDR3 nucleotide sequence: TGTGCCAGCAGTAAGGGGGGATCTCCTAGCAATCAGCCCCAGCATTTT. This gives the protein CASSKGGSPSNQPQHF.

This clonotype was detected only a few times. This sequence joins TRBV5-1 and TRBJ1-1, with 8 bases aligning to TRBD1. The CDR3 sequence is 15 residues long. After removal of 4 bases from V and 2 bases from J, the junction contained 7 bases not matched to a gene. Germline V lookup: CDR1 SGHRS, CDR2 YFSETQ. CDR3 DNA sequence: TGCGCCAGCAGCCCCCAGACAGGGGTAAACACTGAAGCTTTCTTT. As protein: CASSPQTGVNTEAFF.